This T cell receptor beta chain derives from a study of T cells in pancreatic ductal adenocarcinoma. Assay: immunoSEQ multiplex PCR; the TCRdb copy retains only in-frame clones and omits some. The table shows roughly 100,000 clones, with about 95% occurring only once. No neoadjuvant therapy was given to the selected pancreatic ductal adenocarcinoma patients before their surgery. The CDR3 is 16 amino acids. Germline lookup yields CDR1 SGDLS and CDR2 YYNGEE. Trimming cost V 0 bases and J 5 bases; bases outside gene matches: 8. The sample comprised PBMCs. This TCR derives from a human donor with pancreatic ductal adenocarcinoma. The chain employs TRBV9 and TRBJ1-2; 9 nucleotides agree with TRBD1. Written as DNA, the CDR3 is TGTGCCAGCAGCGTAGGAGGAACAGGGGGCCTTTATGGCTACACCTTC. Encoded protein: CASSVGGTGGLYGYTF.